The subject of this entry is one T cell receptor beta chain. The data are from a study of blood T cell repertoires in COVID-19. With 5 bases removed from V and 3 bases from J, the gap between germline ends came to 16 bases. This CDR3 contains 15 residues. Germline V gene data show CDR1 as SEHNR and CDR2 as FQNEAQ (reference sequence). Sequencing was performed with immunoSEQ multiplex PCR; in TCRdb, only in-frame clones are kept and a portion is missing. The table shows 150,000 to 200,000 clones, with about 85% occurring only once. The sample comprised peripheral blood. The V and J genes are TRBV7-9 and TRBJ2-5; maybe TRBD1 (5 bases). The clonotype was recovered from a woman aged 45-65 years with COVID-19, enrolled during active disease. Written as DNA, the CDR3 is TGTGCCAGCAGCCAAGCCCTGACAGAAGAAGAGACCCAGTACTTC. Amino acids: CASSQALTEEETQYF. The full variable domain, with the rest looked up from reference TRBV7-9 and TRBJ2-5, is DTGVSQNPRHKITKRGQNVTFRCDPISEHNRLYWYRQTLGQGPEFLTYFQNEAQLEKSRLLSDRFSAERPKGSFSTLEIQRTEQGDSAMYLCASSQALTEEETQYFGPGTRLLVL.